What follows is one TCR beta chain and its context. Its antigen is undetermined. Relative to the germline gene, one junction end is altered; a read error may explain this. An Oncomine TCR Beta short-read assay was used to sequence the DNA from cultured CD4+ T cells. TCRdb fed the PCR reads into MiXCR, producing one record per CDR3 protein. This table has about 15,000 distinct CDR3 sequences, roughly 34% appearing once. Germline V gene data show CDR1 as SGHDN and CDR2 as FVKESK. The CDR3 has 17 amino acids. Described treatment: 10-day PBMC culture with coronavirus spike peptide pools or control peptides (ViraFEST assay). Using peptide pools, antigen-specific T cells were expanded in ViraFEST before TCRs were sequenced. This record comes from a study of vaccination and CD4 T cells after COVID-19. Across the study: As a positive control, some control cultures were given a CEFX pool, while others were given an HIV-1 Nef pool or no peptide.

This sequence was found in a human donor with COVID-19. Sample: cultured CD4+ T cells from blood. This chain uses TRBV14 with TRBJ2-7; 7 bases match TRBD2. CDR3 residues: CASSQDGIGGSSYEQYF. The CDR3 nucleotides read TGTGCCAGCAGCCAAGATGGTATCGGGGGGAGCTCCTACGAGCAATACTTC.